This T cell receptor (beta chain) comes out of a study of T-cell memory formation after mild COVID-19. CDR3 length equals 12 residues. With 5 bases removed from V and 1 base from J, the gap between germline ends came to 5 bases. Germline CDR1 reads KGHSH; CDR2 reads LQKENI. Each CDR3 protein is one row after TCRdb ran MiXCR on the 5' RACE reads. The sample lists approximately 180,000 distinct CDR3 sequences, 15% to 20% seen once, with approximately 2.2% in the top ten. Sequencing used PBMCs or a T cell subset sorted from them (not recorded which). This sequence joins TRBV18 and TRBJ1-1; D call uncertain. The TCR was taken from an adult woman who had mild COVID-19 (a few samples of this study predate the infection). Cell type and time point are not known. The CDR3 sequence is CASSSENTEAFF. The CDR3 bases are TGTGCCAGCTCATCCGAGAACACTGAAGCTTTCTTT. The entire variable domain, with the rest obtained from reference TRBV18 and TRBJ1-1, is as follows: NAGVMQNPRHLVRRRGQEARLRCSPMKGHSHVYWYRQLPEEGLKFMVYLQKENIIDESGMPKERFSAEFPKEGPSILRIQQVVRGDSAAYFCASSSENTEAFFGQGTRLTVV.